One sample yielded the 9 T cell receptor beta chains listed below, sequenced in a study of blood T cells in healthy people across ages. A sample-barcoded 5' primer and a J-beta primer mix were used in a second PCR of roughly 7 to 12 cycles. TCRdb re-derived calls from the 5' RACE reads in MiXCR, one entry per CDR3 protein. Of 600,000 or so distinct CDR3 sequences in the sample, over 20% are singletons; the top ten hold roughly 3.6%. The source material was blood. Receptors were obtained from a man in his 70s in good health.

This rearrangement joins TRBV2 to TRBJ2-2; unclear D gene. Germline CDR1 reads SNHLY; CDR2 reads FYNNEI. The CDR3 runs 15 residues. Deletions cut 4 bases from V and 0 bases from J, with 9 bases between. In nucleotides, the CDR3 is TGTGCCAGCAGTGCACAGATAGCGAACACCGGGGAGCTGTTTTTT. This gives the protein CASSAQIANTGELFF.

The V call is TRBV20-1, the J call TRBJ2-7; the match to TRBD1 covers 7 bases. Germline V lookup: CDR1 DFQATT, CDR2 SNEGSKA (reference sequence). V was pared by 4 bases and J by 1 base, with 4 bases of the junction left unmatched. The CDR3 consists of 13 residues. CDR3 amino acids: CSATSDRSYEQYF. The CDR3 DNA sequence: TGCAGTGCTACCTCGGACAGGTCCTACGAGCAGTACTTC.

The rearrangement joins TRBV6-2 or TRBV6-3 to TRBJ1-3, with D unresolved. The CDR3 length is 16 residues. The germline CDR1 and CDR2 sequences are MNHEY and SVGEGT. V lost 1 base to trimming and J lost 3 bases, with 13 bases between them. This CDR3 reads CASSYFGLGLGNTIYF. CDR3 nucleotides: TGTGCCAGCAGTTACTTTGGTTTGGGCCTTGGAAACACCATATATTTT.

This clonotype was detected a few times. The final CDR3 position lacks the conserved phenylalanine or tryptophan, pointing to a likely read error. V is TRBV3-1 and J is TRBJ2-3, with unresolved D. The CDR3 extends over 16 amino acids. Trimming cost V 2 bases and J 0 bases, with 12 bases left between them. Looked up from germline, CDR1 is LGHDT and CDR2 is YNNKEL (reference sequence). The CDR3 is CASSQKTVSSTDTQYV. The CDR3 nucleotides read TGTGCCAGCAGCCAAAAAACAGTCTCTAGCACAGATACGCAGTATGTT.

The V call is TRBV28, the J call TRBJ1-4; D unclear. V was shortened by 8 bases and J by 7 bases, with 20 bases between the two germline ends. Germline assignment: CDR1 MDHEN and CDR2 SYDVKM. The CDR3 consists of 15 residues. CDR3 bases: TGTGCCAGCCAACTCGACGGAGTGCTTGGTGAAAAACTGTTTTTT. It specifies CASQLDGVLGEKLFF.

CDR3: CASSAGLAGAVSNEQFF. CDR3 DNA sequence: TGTGCCAGCAGTGCGGGACTAGCGGGAGCCGTCTCCAATGAGCAGTTCTTC. The rearrangement uses TRBV9 and TRBJ2-1, with 14 bases aligning to TRBD2. The CDR3 totals 17 residues. Germline V gene data show CDR1 as SGDLS and CDR2 as YYNGEE. The trim removed 5 bases at V and 6 bases at J, leaving 10 bases unmatched.

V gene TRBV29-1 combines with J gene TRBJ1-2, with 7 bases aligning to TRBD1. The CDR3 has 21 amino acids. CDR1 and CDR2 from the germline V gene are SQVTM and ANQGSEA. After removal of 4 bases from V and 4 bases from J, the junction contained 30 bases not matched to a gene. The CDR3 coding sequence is TGCAGCGTTGTATTTTTTAAAACGAAAAGAGGGCAGACAGGGACTTCCTATGGCTACACCTTC. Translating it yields CSVVFFKTKRGQTGTSYGYTF.

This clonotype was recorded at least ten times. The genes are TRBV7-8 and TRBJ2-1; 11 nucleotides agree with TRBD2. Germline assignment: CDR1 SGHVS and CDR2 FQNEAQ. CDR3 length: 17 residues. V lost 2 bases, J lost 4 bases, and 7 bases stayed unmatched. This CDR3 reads CASSLNPGTSGYNEQFF. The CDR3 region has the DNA TGTGCCAGCAGCTTAAACCCCGGGACTAGCGGATACAATGAGCAGTTCTTC.

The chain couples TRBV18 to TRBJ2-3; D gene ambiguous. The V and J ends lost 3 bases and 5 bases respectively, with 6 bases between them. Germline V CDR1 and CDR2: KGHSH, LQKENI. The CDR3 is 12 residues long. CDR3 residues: CASSPTRDTQYF. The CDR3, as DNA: TGTGCCAGCTCACCCACACGAGATACGCAGTATTTT.